This passage covers 30 T cell receptor beta chains from one sample sequenced in a study of T-cell reconstitution after alpha-beta-depleted transplantation in children. For TCRbeta, the library was prepared with unique molecular identifiers. One entry per CDR3 protein results from TCRdb running MiXCR on the PCR reads. This sample yields 140,000 or so distinct CDR3 sequences, of which around 8.5% are seen a single time; 18% belongs to the top ten. The material sequenced was PBMCs, mostly from graft donor cells, taken 180 days after TCRalphabeta/CD19-depleted stem cell transplant. The receptors originated from a female patient aged 2-9 years who had a stem cell transplant for congenital amegakaryocytic thrombocytopenia, so the T cells may come from the graft donor.

The chain combines TRBV3-1 with TRBJ2-1; tentatively, D is TRBD1 (6 bases). Germline values: CDR1 LGHDT, CDR2 YNNKEL (reference sequence). Trimming took off 3 bases at V and 7 bases at J, with 16 bases between the two ends. The CDR3 length is 15 residues. The DNA for the CDR3 is TGTGCCAGCAGCCACGGACTGGGGGCGATGAATGAGCAGTTCTTC. Amino acid sequence: CASSHGLGAMNEQFF.

CDR3: CASSQGGVPRDQYF. As DNA, the CDR3 is TGTGCCAGCAGCCAAGGGGGGGTCCCCCGCGATCAGTACTTC. This chain joins TRBV3-1 and TRBJ2-7; possible D gene TRBD2, 6 bases. The V and J ends lost 1 base and 10 bases respectively, with 17 bases between them. CDR1 is LGHDT and CDR2 is YNNKEL in the germline V gene (reference sequence). This CDR3 has 14 amino acids.

The gene calls are TRBV10-3 and TRBJ1-2, with 7 bases aligning to TRBD1. Germline values: CDR1 ENHRY, CDR2 SYGVKD. V was clipped by 6 bases and J by 8 bases; unmatched bases: 12. The CDR3 is made up of 14 amino acids. The CDR3 sequence is CAIRPTPWTGGYTF. CDR3 bases: TGTGCCATCAGGCCCACCCCCTGGACAGGCGGCTACACCTTC.

This clonotype was counted a few times. The chain carries TRBV7-6 and TRBJ2-2, with a tentative D call TRBD1 (6 bases). This CDR3 is 19 amino acids long. Germline V lookup: CDR1 SGHVS, CDR2 FNYEAQ. V was cut by 4 bases and J by 5 bases, with 26 bases left in between. DNA for the CDR3: TGTGCCAGCAGCTCCAGAATGGACAGCCAACAATATGATACCGGGGAGCTGTTTTTT. Its protein is CASSSRMDSQQYDTGELFF.

V and J are TRBV29-1 and TRBJ2-7, with TRBD2 identical over 10 bases. The CDR3 has 13 residues. Trimming took 7 bases from V and 3 from J; bases not matched to a gene: 6. Germline V CDR1 and CDR2: SQVTM, ANQGSEA. CDR3 DNA: TGCAGCGCTCGGACTAGCGGCGGCTACGAGCAGTACTTC. It yields the protein CSARTSGGYEQYF.

This clonotype was seen ten or more times. The chain uses TRBV5-6 and TRBJ1-1; the D is unclear. This CDR3 has 16 amino acids. V was clipped by 3 bases and J by 6 bases, with 21 bases between them. Germline V gene data show CDR1 as SGHDT and CDR2 as YYEEEE. This chain's CDR3 is CASSSASPGSWAEAFF. The CDR3 bases are TGTGCCAGCAGCTCGGCTTCCCCAGGTAGTTGGGCTGAAGCTTTCTTT.

This clonotype was detected many times. The chain has TRBV6-5 and TRBJ2-7, with 11 positions matching TRBD2. Looked up from germline, CDR1 is MNHEY and CDR2 is SVGAGI. CDR3 length: 14 amino acids. V gave up 4 bases and J gave up 2 bases; unmatched junction bases: 1. The CDR3 bases are TGTGCCAGCAGTTTAGCGGGAGGGGCCTACGAGCAGTACTTC. It translates to CASSLAGGAYEQYF.

This clonotype was seen once. Mismatch with germline at one junction end may stem from a read error. J is TRBJ2-3 and V is TRBV20-1, with D possibly called TRBD1 or TRBD2 (5 bases each). Germline lookup yields CDR1 DFQATT and CDR2 SNEGSKA (reference sequence). The CDR3 sequence is 9 residues long. CDR3 amino acids: CSASPGPNF. In nucleotides, the CDR3 is TGCAGTGCTAGCCCGGGGCCTAATTTT.

The V gene is TRBV7-9, the J gene TRBJ2-7; 8 bases align to TRBD1. The CDR3 totals 15 residues. Germline CDR1 and CDR2: SEHNR and FQNEAQ (reference sequence). The V segment lost 3 bases and the J segment 2 bases; nucleotides outside the gene matches: 6. CDR3 DNA: TGTGCCAGCAGCTTGGACAGGGACAACACCTACGAGCAGTACTTC. It translates to CASSLDRDNTYEQYF.

This clonotype came up many times. The genes are TRBV29-1 and TRBJ2-1, with TRBD2 matching 11 bases. CDR3 length equals 15 residues. V lost 2 bases, J lost 8 bases, and 8 bases stayed unmatched. Germline loops: CDR1 SQVTM, CDR2 ANQGSEA. As DNA, the CDR3 is TGCAGCGTTGAAACTAGCGGGGGTACCGGGTATGAGCAGTTCTTC. Its translation is CSVETSGGTGYEQFF.

Many counts were recorded for this clonotype. V gene TRBV12-3 or TRBV12-4 combines with J gene TRBJ1-3, with unresolved D. With 1 base removed from V and 4 bases from J, the gap between germline ends came to 5 bases. The CDR3 extends over 13 amino acids. CDR3 coding DNA: TGTGCCAGCAGTTTAGGGGTCGGAAACACCATATATTTT. Protein product: CASSLGVGNTIYF.

There are many counts of this clonotype. The gene calls are TRBV24-1 and TRBJ2-3; TRBD1 agrees at 10 bases. The length of the CDR3 is 16 residues. V lost 5 bases, J lost 4 bases, and 8 bases stayed unmatched. Per germline, CDR1 KGHDR and CDR2 SFDVKD. The CDR3, as DNA: TGTGCCACCAGTGGCCCGGGACAGGGGAATCCAGATACGCAGTATTTT. It encodes CATSGPGQGNPDTQYF.

This clonotype was seen a handful of times. The chain is built from TRBV29-1 and TRBJ2-5; D gene unclear. The V and J ends lost 4 bases and 0 bases respectively, with 12 bases between them. The germline gives CDR1 SQVTM, CDR2 ANQGSEA. The CDR3 is 14 residues long. CDR3 region: CSVALTGYQETQYF. Written as DNA, the CDR3 is TGCAGCGTTGCCCTGACTGGGTACCAAGAGACCCAGTACTTC.

The V gene is TRBV29-1, the J gene TRBJ2-1; D perhaps matches TRBD2 (7 bases). Germline CDR1 SQVTM, CDR2 ANQGSEA. There are 16 residues in the CDR3. The V end lost 6 bases, the J end lost 7 bases, and 25 bases lay between the germline ends. The CDR3 DNA reads TGCAGCGTCGGGAAGCGGGACATTTCTCTCGGGAATGAGCAGTTCTTC. It specifies CSVGKRDISLGNEQFF.

This clonotype appeared many times. CDR3 sequence reads: CSVVSTLNTEAFF. The CDR3 DNA reads TGCAGCGTTGTTTCCACCCTGAACACTGAAGCTTTCTTT. V and J are TRBV29-1 and TRBJ1-1; D is undetermined. CDR1 is SQVTM, CDR2 ANQGSEA, per germline. CDR3 length: 13 amino acids. Between the trimmed V and J ends, which lost 4 bases and 0 bases, there was a span of 9 bases.

This clonotype was detected many times. The rearrangement uses TRBV10-3 and TRBJ2-5; TRBD2 is a possible D gene (6 bases). The CDR3 is made up of 13 amino acids. Trimming took 2 bases from V and 4 from J, leaving 8 bases between them. CDR1 and CDR2 from the germline V gene are ENHRY and SYGVKD. The CDR3 DNA reads TGTGCCATCAGTGAGGGAGGGATAGAGACCCAGTACTTC. Its protein product is CAISEGGIETQYF.

This clonotype was picked up many times. The chain carries TRBV2 and TRBJ1-5; D is ambiguous. The CDR3 runs to 14 residues. V lost 0 bases and J lost 12, with 15 bases in between. From germline, CDR1 is SNHLY and CDR2 FYNNEI. As DNA, the CDR3 is TGTGCCAGCAGTGAAGCGCAAGGAAGCCCTATCCAGCATTTT. Amino acid sequence: CASSEAQGSPIQHF.

This clonotype was observed at least ten times. The V and J genes are TRBV11-2 and TRBJ2-4; TRBD2 might be the D (5 bases). The germline CDR1 and CDR2 sequences are SGHAT and FQNNGV. This CDR3 comprises 18 residues. Trimming removed 7 bases from V and 0 bases from J, with 22 bases in between. CDR3 amino acids: CASNFPGGPLSAKNIQYF. In nucleotides, the CDR3 is TGTGCCAGCAACTTTCCAGGCGGGCCCCTGTCAGCCAAAAACATTCAGTACTTC.

This clonotype was observed many times. CDR3 sequence: CATHRGEMDTQYF. CDR3 DNA: TGTGCCACACACAGGGGGGAAATGGATACGCAGTATTTT. The genes are TRBV10-3 and TRBJ2-3, with 8 bases matching TRBD1. CDR1 ENHRY and CDR2 SYGVKD come from the germline V gene. The V and J ends lost 10 bases and 6 bases, in that order; junction bases with no gene match: 9. The CDR3 contains 13 residues.

This clonotype was recorded many times. The rearrangement links TRBV18 to TRBJ2-3, with D perhaps TRBD1 or TRBD2 (5 bases each). Per the germline V gene, CDR1 is KGHSH and CDR2 is LQKENI. V was cut by 1 base and J by 0 bases, with 8 bases left in between. This CDR3 is 15 amino acids long. The CDR3 nucleotides are TGTGCCAGCTCACCACAATGGGACAGCACAGATACGCAGTATTTT. Amino acid sequence: CASSPQWDSTDTQYF. The entire variable domain, with the rest obtained from reference TRBV18 and TRBJ2-3, is as follows: NAGVMQNPRHLVRRRGQEARLRCSPMKGHSHVYWYRQLPEEGLKFMVYLQKENIIDESGMPKERFSAEFPKEGPSILRIQQVVRGDSAAYFCASSPQWDSTDTQYFGPGTRLTVL.

This clonotype has ten or more counts. This chain connects TRBV7-8 to TRBJ2-3; 7 bases align to TRBD2. The germline V gene encodes CDR1 SGHVS and CDR2 FQNEAQ. CDR3 length equals 11 residues. After removal of 4 bases from V and 8 bases from J, the junction contained 0 bases not matched to a gene. The CDR3 bases are TGTGCCAGCAGCTGGGGGGGTACGCAGTATTTT. Translation gives CASSWGGTQYF.

This clonotype was observed many times. The chain joins TRBV20-1 to TRBJ2-7, with 14 positions matching TRBD2. Germline-derived CDR1 and CDR2 are DFQATT and SNEGSKA (reference sequence). Germline trimming cut 8 bases from V and 2 bases from J; bases unmatched to any gene: 8. The CDR3 is 15 amino acids. The CDR3 region is CSTGLAGGLTYEQYF. The CDR3 DNA sequence: TGCAGTACCGGACTAGCGGGAGGACTAACCTACGAGCAGTACTTC.

The chain carries TRBV18 and TRBJ1-5; D unclear. CDR1 is KGHSH and CDR2 is LQKENI in the germline V gene. The V and J ends lost 2 bases and 4 bases respectively, with 12 bases between them. The CDR3 has 15 amino acids. In DNA form, the CDR3 reads TGTGCCAGCTCACCAGACTACGTGAAAAATCAGCCCCAGCATTTT. Protein sequence: CASSPDYVKNQPQHF.

J is TRBJ2-7 and V is TRBV3-1; 9 bases map to TRBD2. The CDR3 is made up of 20 amino acids. V dropped 3 bases and J dropped 1; count of bases not matched to a gene: 19. Germline V gene lookup returns CDR1 LGHDT and CDR2 YNNKEL (reference sequence). CDR3 region: CASSQKIRYSSGAASYEQYF. CDR3 nucleotide sequence: TGTGCCAGCAGCCAGAAGATCCGATACTCTAGCGGGGCGGCTTCCTACGAGCAGTACTTC.

With regard to this clonotype: A much larger clone sits a single nucleotide away, making a read error possible. The V and J genes are TRBV20-1 and TRBJ2-7, with TRBD2 identical over 7 bases. V shed 1 base, J shed 3 bases, and the junction held 12 bases outside the gene matches. This CDR3 is built from 16 residues. Germline V gives CDR1 DFQATT, CDR2 SNEGSKA (reference sequence). Written as DNA, the CDR3 is TGCAGTGCTAGAGTCCTTAGCGAGGGAGGGTACTACGAGCAGTACTTC. It specifies CSARVLSEGGYYEQYF.

This clonotype was detected many times. CDR3 protein: CASSLEAASYEQYF. The CDR3 DNA reads TGCGCCAGCAGCTTGGAGGCAGCCTCCTACGAGCAGTACTTC. The gene calls are TRBV5-1 and TRBJ2-7; D gene ambiguous. There are 14 residues in the CDR3. Per germline, CDR1 SGHRS and CDR2 YFSETQ. V lost 0 bases and J lost 0, with 7 bases in between. Full variable domain (remainder filled in from reference TRBV5-1 and TRBJ2-7): KAGVTQTPRYLIKTRGQQVTLSCSPISGHRSVSWYQQTPGQGLQFLFEYFSETQRNKGNFPGRFSGRQFSNSRSEMNVSTLELGDSALYLCASSLEAASYEQYFGPGTRLTVT.

This clonotype was counted many times. V gene TRBV15 combines with J gene TRBJ1-4, with D possibly matching TRBD1 (5 bases). Trimming took 6 bases from V and 8 from J, leaving 10 bases between them. Germline CDR1 is LNHNV and CDR2 is YYDKDF (reference sequence). The CDR3 is made up of 12 amino acids. The chain's CDR3 is CATRGEGEKLFF. CDR3 coding DNA: TGTGCCACCAGGGGGGAAGGGGAAAAACTGTTTTTT.

This clonotype was picked up a small number of times. The chain has TRBV5-5 and TRBJ1-5, with 8 bases that match TRBD1. The CDR3 sequence is 14 residues long. Looked up from germline, CDR1 is SGHKS and CDR2 is YYEKEE (reference sequence). V trimming: 4 bases; J trimming: 7 bases; junction bases outside the gene matches: 7. The CDR3 loop reads CASSPRTGRQPQHF. CDR3 nucleotides: TGTGCCAGCAGCCCTCGGACAGGGCGACAGCCCCAGCATTTT.

The V call is TRBV5-1, the J call TRBJ2-3; D may be TRBD1 (7 bases). The CDR3 runs 15 residues. Trimming left V 4 bases short and J 4 bases short, with 16 bases between. Per germline, CDR1 SGHRS and CDR2 YFSETQ. The CDR3 DNA is TGCGCCAGCAGCGCCCCCCAGGGGGGATCAGATACGCAGTATTTT. Protein: CASSAPQGGSDTQYF. Full variable domain (rest looked up from reference TRBV5-1 and TRBJ2-3): KAGVTQTPRYLIKTRGQQVTLSCSPISGHRSVSWYQQTPGQGLQFLFEYFSETQRNKGNFPGRFSGRQFSNSRSEMNVSTLELGDSALYLCASSAPQGGSDTQYFGPGTRLTVL.

In this sample, this clonotype turned up many times. The rearrangement uses TRBV20-1 and TRBJ2-1; tentative D call: TRBD2 (5 bases). Trimming removed 2 bases from V and 6 bases from J, with 11 bases in between. Germline loops: CDR1 DFQATT, CDR2 SNEGSKA (reference sequence). The length of the CDR3 is 13 residues. CDR3 sequence (DNA): TGCAGTGCTAGACGGACTGGACTCAATGAGCAGTTCTTC. It is translated as CSARRTGLNEQFF.